The 22 T cell receptor beta chains below were found in one sample sequenced in a study of T cell changes during pregnancy in multiple sclerosis. Generated by immunoSEQ multiplex PCR, the TCRdb table keeps only in-frame clones and is missing some. The sample has more than 45,000 clones, roughly 90% seen once; the top ten hold around 0.56%. Sequencing used CD4+ T cells from peripheral blood mononuclear cells, obtained after pregnancy. The receptor set was obtained from a female donor with multiple sclerosis, enrolled in a pregnancy study.

The V gene is TRBV11-2, the J gene TRBJ2-2; the match to TRBD1 covers 9 bases. Germline values: CDR1 SGHAT, CDR2 FQNNGV. The V and J ends lost 1 base and 3 bases, in that order; junction bases with no gene match: 0. The CDR3 is 15 amino acids. CDR3 in DNA: TGTGCCAGCAGCTTAGGACAGGGGGACACCGGGGAGCTGTTTTTT. As protein: CASSLGQGDTGELFF.

This chain links TRBV7-2 with TRBJ1-6, with D maybe TRBD1 (6 bases). Between the trimmed V and J ends, which lost 5 bases and 9 bases, there was a span of 14 bases. Looked up from germline, CDR1 is SGHTA and CDR2 is FQGNSA. This CDR3 comprises 14 residues. The CDR3 sequence: CASSAAGGGSPLHF. The CDR3 region has the DNA TGTGCCAGCAGCGCCGCGGGAGGGGGTTCACCCCTCCACTTT.

Within the sample, this clone is medium-sized. The CDR3 coding sequence is TGCGCCAGCAGCAGAACGACTAGCGGGACCTACGAGCAGTACTTC. Protein: CASSRTTSGTYEQYF. This sequence joins TRBV5-1 and TRBJ2-7; TRBD2 matches at 11 bases. This CDR3 is 15 amino acids long. After removal of 4 bases from V and 2 bases from J, the junction contained 5 bases not matched to a gene. Germline-derived CDR1 and CDR2 are SGHRS and YFSETQ.

The CDR3 loop is CASSPRTVAYTEAFF. The CDR3 DNA follows: TGTGCCAGCAGCCCGCGGACAGTAGCATACACTGAAGCTTTCTTT. J is TRBJ1-1 and V is TRBV9; D is possibly TRBD1 (6 bases). The germline V gene encodes CDR1 SGDLS and CDR2 YYNGEE. The V end was cut by 4 bases, the J end by 3 bases, with 16 bases between. This CDR3 comprises 15 residues.

The chain is built from TRBV28 and TRBJ1-1; 9 bases match TRBD1. The CDR3 runs 15 residues. Trimming at V came to 2 bases and at J to 6 bases, leaving 7 bases not matched to a gene. Germline V lookup: CDR1 MDHEN, CDR2 SYDVKM. CDR3 nucleotides: TGTGCCAGCAGTTTAACGGGACAGGGAGCCGCTGAAGCTTTCTTT. Translation gives CASSLTGQGAAEAFF.

CDR3: CASSEQGPKNTEAFF. The CDR3 nucleotides read TGTGCCAGCAGTGAGCAGGGGCCGAAGAACACTGAAGCTTTCTTT. V is TRBV2 and J is TRBJ1-1, with D possibly matching TRBD1 (6 bases). Germline CDR1 and CDR2: SNHLY and FYNNEI. The V gene lost 3 bases and the J gene lost 1 base, with 12 bases spanning the gap. The CDR3 runs to 15 residues. The complete variable domain, with remaining parts taken from reference TRBV2 and TRBJ1-1, reads EPEVTQTPSHQVTQMGQEVILRCVPISNHLYFYWYRQILGQKVEFLVSFYNNEISEKSEIFDDQFSVERPDGSNFTLKIRSTKLEDSAMYFCASSEQGPKNTEAFFGQGTRLTVV.

The rearrangement joins TRBV28 to TRBJ1-1; D may be TRBD1 (5 bases). Trimming cost V 4 bases and J 6 bases, with 9 bases left between them. CDR1 is MDHEN, CDR2 SYDVKM, per germline. The CDR3 covers 12 residues. This CDR3 reads CASSSDRPEAFF. Written as DNA, the CDR3 is TGTGCCAGCAGTTCCGACAGACCTGAAGCTTTCTTT.

The chain combines TRBV21-1 with TRBJ2-2; TRBD2 is the table's D call, not checked against the DNA. TRBV21-1 is noted as a pseudogene. This CDR3 is 18 amino acids long. In DNA, the CDR3 is TGTGCCAGCAGCCCGAAGGGGAAGCGGGTGGTTGTAATCGGGGAGCTGTTTTTT. This sequence encodes CASSPKGKRVVVIGELFF.

The chain links TRBV13 to TRBJ2-7, with D unclear. CDR3 length equals 11 residues. Germline CDR1 and CDR2: PRHDT and FYEKMQ (reference sequence). Trimming shortened V by 1 base and J by 7 bases, and 5 bases separated the two germline ends. The CDR3: CASSLEREQYF. DNA for the CDR3: TGTGCCAGCAGCTTAGAGAGAGAGCAGTACTTC. Full variable domain (missing parts from reference TRBV13 and TRBJ2-7): AAGVIQSPRHLIKEKRETATLKCYPIPRHDTVYWYQQGPGQDPQFLISFYEKMQSDKGSIPDRFSAQQFSDYHSELNMSSLELGDSALYFCASSLEREQYFGPGTRLTVT.

The gene calls are TRBV9 and TRBJ2-7; TRBD1 agrees at 7 bases. V was pared by 0 bases and J by 5 bases, with 14 bases of the junction left unmatched. From germline, CDR1 is SGDLS and CDR2 YYNGEE. The CDR3 runs 17 residues. This CDR3 reads CASSVGAWVTGSNEQYF. The CDR3 nucleotides are TGTGCCAGCAGCGTAGGGGCCTGGGTGACAGGGTCTAACGAGCAGTACTTC.

The chain is built from TRBV7-2 and TRBJ2-1; 7 nucleotides align to TRBD2. The V and J ends lost 5 bases and 5 bases, in that order; junction bases with no gene match: 12. CDR1 SGHTA and CDR2 FQGNSA come from the germline V gene. This CDR3 comprises 16 residues. The CDR3 region has the DNA TGTGCCAGCAGCCCTACCCGACTAGCTACGAACAATGAGCAGTTCTTC. This encodes CASSPTRLATNNEQFF.

This clone was detected once. The rearrangement uses TRBV9 and TRBJ2-2; D is ambiguous. The CDR3 has 14 amino acids. Trimming took off 6 bases at V and 6 bases at J, with 15 bases between the two ends. CDR1 SGDLS and CDR2 YYNGEE come from the germline V gene. CDR3 protein: CASTRFEIAGELFF. The CDR3 region has the DNA TGTGCCAGCACACGGTTTGAGATCGCCGGGGAGCTGTTTTTT.

The V call is TRBV30, the J call TRBJ1-2, with D possibly TRBD1 on 6 matching bases. The CDR3 is 16 residues long. Germline loops: CDR1 GTSNPN, CDR2 SVGIG (reference sequence). The V end was cut by 8 bases, the J end by 4 bases, with 26 bases between. CDR3 in amino acids: CAHSGATTPSFYGYTF. For the CDR3, the DNA is TGTGCCCACTCAGGGGCAACAACTCCATCTTTCTATGGCTACACCTTC.

This rearrangement joins TRBV7-9 to TRBJ2-5, with D tentatively TRBD2 (5 bases). The J call may be faulty, since TRBJ2-7 better matches the DNA end. Germline loops: CDR1 SEHNR, CDR2 FQNEAQ (reference sequence). The CDR3 loop spans 14 amino acids. The CDR3 DNA is TGTGCCAGCAGCTTAGCAGAGGGAACTTACGAGCAGTACTTC. Protein product: CASSLAEGTYEQYF.

This clone came up once. This chain joins TRBV11-2 and TRBJ2-7; 15 nucleotides match TRBD2. The CDR3 is 15 residues long. Germline CDR1 SGHAT, CDR2 FQNNGV. The trim removed 3 bases at V and 3 bases at J, leaving 0 bases unmatched. CDR3 amino acids: CASSLGLAGGYEQYF. CDR3 nucleotide sequence: TGTGCCAGCAGCTTGGGACTAGCGGGAGGCTACGAGCAGTACTTC.

V is TRBV21-1 and J is TRBJ2-2; whether TRBD1, the table's D call, matches the DNA was not checked. TRBV21-1 is a pseudogene. This CDR3 comprises 20 residues. The CDR3 loop reads CASSKGAGDREQRDTGELFF. CDR3 DNA sequence: TGTGCCAGCAGCAAAGGAGCGGGCGACAGGGAACAACGGGACACCGGGGAGCTGTTTTTT.

This clone was picked up one time. V is TRBV6-6 and J is TRBJ2-1; a weak D match, TRBD1 (6 bases). V shed 7 bases and J shed 4 bases, with 17 bases lying between them. CDR3 size: 15 residues. Germline CDR1 MNHNY, CDR2 SVGAGI (reference sequence). The CDR3 is CASKEEAGAYNEQFF. The CDR3, as DNA: TGTGCCAGCAAGGAAGAGGCAGGGGCTTACAATGAGCAGTTCTTC.

The V gene is TRBV30, the J gene TRBJ1-2, with 10 bases that match TRBD1. CDR1 and CDR2 (germline): GTSNPN, SVGIG (reference sequence). V lost 7 bases, J lost 7 bases, and 9 bases stayed unmatched. CDR3 length: 13 residues. The CDR3 region is CAFRRDRGPGYTF. CDR3 sequence (DNA): TGTGCCTTTAGACGGGACAGGGGTCCTGGCTACACCTTC.

This chain links TRBV21-1 with TRBJ1-5. TRBV21-1 is tagged as a pseudogene. The CDR3 is 13 amino acids. The CDR3 nucleotides read TGTGCCAGCAGCAAAAGGGAGGGAAAGCCCCAGCATTTT. It translates to CASSKREGKPQHF.

This chain links TRBV7-9 with TRBJ1-4; 8 nucleotides align to TRBD1. CDR3 length: 16 residues. Germline V gene lookup returns CDR1 SEHNR and CDR2 FQNEAQ (reference sequence). The V and J ends lost 5 bases and 5 bases, in that order; junction bases with no gene match: 10. The CDR3 spells CASSPGTGPHNEKLFF. The CDR3 nucleotides read TGTGCCAGCAGCCCAGGGACAGGTCCCCACAATGAAAAACTGTTTTTT. The full variable domain, in which reference TRBV7-9 and TRBJ1-4 provide the parts outside the CDR3, is DTGVSQNPRHKITKRGQNVTFRCDPISEHNRLYWYRQTLGQGPEFLTYFQNEAQLEKSRLLSDRFSAERPKGSFSTLEIQRTEQGDSAMYLCASSPGTGPHNEKLFFGSGTQLSVL.

This clone was seen once. This chain connects TRBV7-9 to TRBJ1-6, with D hard to call. V dropped 1 base and J dropped 7 bases, with 11 bases sitting between them. CDR1 is SEHNR and CDR2 is FQNEAQ in the germline V gene (reference sequence). The length of the CDR3 is 15 residues. CDR3 in DNA: TGTGCCAGCAGCTTAGACAGTGCTACGAATTCACCCCTCCACTTT. Translated, it gives CASSLDSATNSPLHF. Combining the CDR3 with reference TRBV7-9 and TRBJ1-6 gives the whole variable domain DTGVSQNPRHKITKRGQNVTFRCDPISEHNRLYWYRQTLGQGPEFLTYFQNEAQLEKSRLLSDRFSAERPKGSFSTLEIQRTEQGDSAMYLCASSLDSATNSPLHFGNGTRLTVT.

The chain carries TRBV9 and TRBJ2-7; no clear D gene. The CDR3 has 15 amino acids. The ends were cut back, 3 bases at V and 6 bases at J, with 19 bases in the middle. CDR1 and CDR2 from the germline V gene are SGDLS and YYNGEE. The CDR3 DNA sequence: TGTGCCAGCAGCGCCCACTTAAACCCGGTTTCCGAGCAGTACTTC. Protein: CASSAHLNPVSEQYF.